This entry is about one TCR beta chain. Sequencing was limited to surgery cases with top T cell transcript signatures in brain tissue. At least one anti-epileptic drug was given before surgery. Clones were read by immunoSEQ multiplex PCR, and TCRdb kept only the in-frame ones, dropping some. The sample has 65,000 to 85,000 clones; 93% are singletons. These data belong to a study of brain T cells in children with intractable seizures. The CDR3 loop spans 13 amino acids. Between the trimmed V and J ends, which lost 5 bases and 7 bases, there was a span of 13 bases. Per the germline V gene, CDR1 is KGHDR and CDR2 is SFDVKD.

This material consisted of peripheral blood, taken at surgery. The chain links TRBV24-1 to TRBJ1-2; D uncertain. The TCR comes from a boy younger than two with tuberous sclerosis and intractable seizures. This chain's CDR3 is CATSVITRRGYTF. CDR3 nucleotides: TGTGCCACCAGTGTTATCACCCGACGTGGCTACACCTTC.